This is a list of T cell receptor beta chains from one sample in a study of T cells in Graves' hyperthyroidism and ophthalmopathy. A single record per CDR3 protein comes from TCRdb applying MiXCR to the multiplex PCR reads. The sample includes some 570,000 distinct CDR3 sequences, 14% of them seen just once. The sequenced material came from blood. These receptor sequences come from a woman aged 18-29 years with Graves' ophthalmopathy. Both conserved end residues are part of each CDR3. Each record gives: clone size, J gene, D gene, V gene, CDR3 DNA, CDR3 protein. The D gene is left open where the match is weak. Only some rows state a clone size, as once, few, many or a class for expanded clones.

clone size: many; J gene: TRBJ1-5; D gene: .; V gene: TRBV7-2; CDR3 DNA: TGTGCCAGCAGCTTAGACCCCCGGACAGTTTATAGCAATCAGCCCCAGCATTTT; CDR3 protein: CASSLDPRTVYSNQPQHF
clone size: many; J gene: TRBJ2-5; D gene: TRBD1; V gene: TRBV6-1; CDR3 DNA: TGTGCCAGCAGTGAATCTGGGGGAGGACAGGGAAGCCTCCAAGAGACCCAGTACTTC; CDR3 protein: CASSESGGGQGSLQETQYF
clone size: many; J gene: TRBJ2-1; D gene: .; V gene: TRBV7-8; CDR3 DNA: TGTGCCAGCAGACCCACCCGGTTCCGTGCTGGGGACAATGAGCAGTTCTTC; CDR3 protein: CASRPTRFRAGDNEQFF
clone size: many; J gene: TRBJ1-1; D gene: .; V gene: TRBV5-1; CDR3 DNA: TGCGCCAGCAGCATGGATGCCGGAGTTAACACTGAAGCTTTCTTT; CDR3 protein: CASSMDAGVNTEAFF
clone size: .; J gene: TRBJ1-2; D gene: .; V gene: TRBV10-3; CDR3 DNA: TGTGCCATCGCCGCCCCGGGTGCGGGGAACTATGGCTACACCTTC; CDR3 protein: CAIAAPGAGNYGYTF
clone size: many; J gene: TRBJ1-1; D gene: .; V gene: TRBV7-2; CDR3 DNA: TGTGCCAGCAGCTTAGGCGGGGGTGACACTGAAGCTTTCTTT; CDR3 protein: CASSLGGGDTEAFF
clone size: many; J gene: TRBJ1-5; D gene: .; V gene: TRBV28; CDR3 DNA: TGTGCCACTCAAGAAGGCAATCAGCCCCAGCATTTT; CDR3 protein: CATQEGNQPQHF
clone size: many; J gene: TRBJ1-6; D gene: .; V gene: TRBV2; CDR3 DNA: TGTGCCACCTCCACAGGGTTTGATAATTCACCCCTCCACTTT; CDR3 protein: CATSTGFDNSPLHF
clone size: few; J gene: TRBJ2-3; D gene: TRBD2; V gene: TRBV10-3; CDR3 DNA: TGTGCCATCAGTCCAGGCCTAGCGGGATGGACTAGCACAGATACGCAGTATTTT; CDR3 protein: CAISPGLAGWTSTDTQYF
clone size: few; J gene: TRBJ1-1; D gene: .; V gene: TRBV14; CDR3 DNA: TGTGCCAGCAGCCAATGGGGGACACTTATACACACTGAAGCTTTCTTT; CDR3 protein: CASSQWGTLIHTEAFF
clone size: many; J gene: TRBJ2-7; D gene: .; V gene: TRBV20-1; CDR3 DNA: TGCAGTGCTAGAGATCTCAGGCCGGGCTACGAGCAGTACTTC; CDR3 protein: CSARDLRPGYEQYF
clone size: many; J gene: TRBJ2-5; D gene: .; V gene: TRBV7-9; CDR3 DNA: TGTGCCAGCAGCTCACGGGTCTTCTTGATGGAGACCCAGTACTTC; CDR3 protein: CASSSRVFLMETQYF
clone size: many; J gene: TRBJ1-1; D gene: .; V gene: TRBV12-3/TRBV12-4; CDR3 DNA: TGTGCCAGCAGTTTATGGACAGACGGGGACACTGAAGCTTTCTTT; CDR3 protein: CASSLWTDGDTEAFF
clone size: .; J gene: TRBJ1-1; D gene: TRBD1; V gene: TRBV20-1; CDR3 DNA: TGCAGTGCCCCTGGGACAGGGCACACTGAAGCTTTCTTT; CDR3 protein: CSAPGTGHTEAFF
clone size: few; J gene: TRBJ1-5; D gene: .; V gene: TRBV20-1; CDR3 DNA: TGCAGTTGGGCCGGGGGGGCGGGCAATCAGCCCCAGCATTTT; CDR3 protein: CSWAGGAGNQPQHF
clone size: few; J gene: TRBJ2-1; D gene: TRBD2; V gene: TRBV7-6; CDR3 DNA: TGTGCCAGCAGCGCTAGCGGGAGGGGCAATGAGCAGTTCTTC; CDR3 protein: CASSASGRGNEQFF
clone size: few; J gene: TRBJ1-2; D gene: .; V gene: TRBV4-1; CDR3 DNA: TGCGCCAGCAGCCAAGGGGGGGAGCTCTATGGCTACACCTTC; CDR3 protein: CASSQGGELYGYTF
clone size: many; J gene: TRBJ2-7; D gene: TRBD2; V gene: TRBV29-1; CDR3 DNA: TGCAGCGTTGGACAGCGAGGGACTAGCGGTACCTACGAGCAGTACTTC; CDR3 protein: CSVGQRGTSGTYEQYF
clone size: many; J gene: TRBJ2-1; D gene: .; V gene: TRBV30; CDR3 DNA: TGTGCCTGGAGCACTAGCCATTCCTACAATGAGCAGTTCTTC; CDR3 protein: CAWSTSHSYNEQFF
clone size: .; J gene: TRBJ2-6; D gene: .; V gene: TRBV15; CDR3 DNA: TGTGCCACCAGCAGGCTAGGAGGCCGACAGGATCACTCTGGGGCCAACGTCCTGACTTTC; CDR3 protein: CATSRLGGRQDHSGANVLTF
clone size: few; J gene: TRBJ1-2; D gene: .; V gene: TRBV7-3; CDR3 DNA: TGTGCCAGCAGCTTAAGCAGGCCCACCTATAAGAACTATGGCTACACCTTC; CDR3 protein: CASSLSRPTYKNYGYTF
clone size: .; J gene: TRBJ1-6; D gene: .; V gene: TRBV27; CDR3 DNA: TGTGCCAGCAGTCGTAGGGCGGCTGATAATTCACCCCTCCACTTT; CDR3 protein: CASSRRAADNSPLHF
clone size: .; J gene: TRBJ2-1; D gene: TRBD2; V gene: TRBV12-3/TRBV12-4; CDR3 DNA: TGTGCCAGCAGTTTGCCTGGGGGGGATGAGCAGTTCTTC; CDR3 protein: CASSLPGGDEQFF
clone size: .; J gene: TRBJ1-1; D gene: .; V gene: TRBV2; CDR3 DNA: TGCAGTGAAGGGGACATTGCCACTGAAGCTTTCTTT; CDR3 protein: CSEGDIATEAFF
clone size: .; J gene: TRBJ2-1; D gene: TRBD2; V gene: TRBV11-1; CDR3 DNA: TGTGCCAGCAGTTCGGGACTAGCGGGATGGAATGAGCAGTTCTTC; CDR3 protein: CASSSGLAGWNEQFF
clone size: many; J gene: TRBJ2-2; D gene: TRBD2; V gene: TRBV20-1; CDR3 DNA: TGCAGTGCTAGAGGACTAGCGGGAGGGTCACCCACCGGGGAGCTGTTTTTT; CDR3 protein: CSARGLAGGSPTGELFF
clone size: .; J gene: TRBJ2-6; D gene: .; V gene: TRBV7-9; CDR3 DNA: TGTGCCAGCAGCCTCCTCGCGAGACGGGGGCCGGCGCTCTCTGGGGCCAACGTCCTGACTTTC; CDR3 protein: CASSLLARRGPALSGANVLTF
clone size: many; J gene: TRBJ2-2; D gene: .; V gene: TRBV7-3; CDR3 DNA: TGTGCCAGCAGCTTATCCACATTATGGGACCGACGAGACCGTAACACCGGGGAGCTGTTTTTT; CDR3 protein: CASSLSTLWDRRDRNTGELFF
clone size: .; J gene: TRBJ2-2; D gene: .; V gene: TRBV20-1; CDR3 DNA: TGCAGTGCTCAGGGGGGCGAGCCCGGGGAGCTGTTTTTT; CDR3 protein: CSAQGGEPGELFF
clone size: few; J gene: TRBJ2-7; D gene: .; V gene: TRBV6-2/TRBV6-3; CDR3 DNA: TGTGCCAGCAGTTACGGGATCGATTACAGCTCCTACGAGCAGTACTTC; CDR3 protein: CASSYGIDYSSYEQYF
clone size: many; J gene: TRBJ2-5; D gene: TRBD1; V gene: TRBV2; CDR3 DNA: TGTGCCAGCAGTGAAGAGGGGACCGGGACAGGGGGGGAGACCCAGTACTTC; CDR3 protein: CASSEEGTGTGGETQYF
clone size: many; J gene: TRBJ2-7; D gene: TRBD1; V gene: TRBV28; CDR3 DNA: TGTGCCAGCAGTACAGGGGGCCCAGACTCCTACGAGCAGTACTTC; CDR3 protein: CASSTGGPDSYEQYF
clone size: few; J gene: TRBJ2-2; D gene: TRBD2; V gene: TRBV12-3/TRBV12-4; CDR3 DNA: TGTGCCACCACTGAAGGGGGGTCTAGCGGGAAAGGATTCACCGGGGAGCTGTTTTTT; CDR3 protein: CATTEGGSSGKGFTGELFF
clone size: few; J gene: TRBJ2-1; D gene: .; V gene: TRBV25-1; CDR3 DNA: TGTGCCAGCGGGAATGGCAATGAGCAGTTCTTC; CDR3 protein: CASGNGNEQFF
clone size: many; J gene: TRBJ2-3; D gene: TRBD2; V gene: TRBV6-1; CDR3 DNA: TGTGCCAGCAGGGAGGTCAGCGGGAGTTATACAGATACGCAGTATTTT; CDR3 protein: CASREVSGSYTDTQYF
clone size: many; J gene: TRBJ2-3; D gene: TRBD2; V gene: TRBV12-3/TRBV12-4; CDR3 DNA: TGTGCCAGCAAGGGGTTTAGCGGGAGATTCACAGATACGCAGTATTTT; CDR3 protein: CASKGFSGRFTDTQYF
clone size: .; J gene: TRBJ2-7; D gene: .; V gene: TRBV5-5; CDR3 DNA: TGTGCCAGCAGCCCCCCTAGGGACGAGCAGTACTTC; CDR3 protein: CASSPPRDEQYF
clone size: .; J gene: TRBJ2-3; D gene: TRBD2; V gene: TRBV7-6; CDR3 DNA: TGTGCCAGCAGCTTATACCAGCGGGAGGGCCCTGACACAGATACGCAGTATTTT; CDR3 protein: CASSLYQREGPDTDTQYF
clone size: .; J gene: TRBJ1-1; D gene: .; V gene: TRBV6-1; CDR3 DNA: TGTGCCAGCAGCACCCCGGGGAGAACTGAAGCTTTCTTT; CDR3 protein: CASSTPGRTEAFF
clone size: many; J gene: TRBJ2-2; D gene: .; V gene: TRBV28; CDR3 DNA: TGTGCCAGCAGTGAAGTAGCCCCCACCGGGGAGCTGTTTTTT; CDR3 protein: CASSEVAPTGELFF
clone size: many; J gene: TRBJ2-3; D gene: .; V gene: TRBV20-1; CDR3 DNA: TGCAGTGCCCCGGACGGACGCACAGATACGCAGTATTTT; CDR3 protein: CSAPDGRTDTQYF
clone size: .; J gene: TRBJ2-6; D gene: .; V gene: TRBV12-3/TRBV12-4; CDR3 DNA: TGTGCCAGCAGTTACGACGGCTCTGGGGCCAACGTCCTGACTTTC; CDR3 protein: CASSYDGSGANVLTF
clone size: many; J gene: TRBJ2-1; D gene: .; V gene: TRBV11-2; CDR3 DNA: TGTGCCAGCAGCCCGACGACAGTGCAGTCCTACAATGAGCAGTTCTTC; CDR3 protein: CASSPTTVQSYNEQFF